Presented here are 28 T cell receptor beta chains from one specimen sequenced in a study of vaccination effects on CD4 cells after COVID-19. The table came from immunoSEQ multiplex PCR; TCRdb's copy has only in-frame clones and leaves some out. The sample shows 25,000 to 30,000 clones, over 65% of them seen only once. Using viral peptide pools, the ViraFEST assay grew out antigen-specific CD4+ T cells prior to sequencing. It was after roughly ten days of culture that CD4+ T cells were isolated. Of the BNT162b2 and mRNA-1273 vaccines, participants received two doses of one or the other. These receptors have no known antigen. The starting material was CD4+ T cells from PBMCs cultured with HCoV-NL63 spike peptides, obtained after COVID-19 vaccination. The receptors here all came from a human donor who received a COVID-19 vaccine.

The chain uses TRBV6-1 and TRBJ2-7; D uncertain. The CDR3 sequence is 13 residues long. Germline-derived CDR1 and CDR2 are MNHNS and SASEGT. V shed 3 bases and J shed 5 bases, with 11 bases lying between them. Here the CDR3 reads CASSEGGSDEQYF. CDR3 nucleotides: TGTGCCAGCAGTGAGGGTGGTTCCGACGAGCAGTACTTC.

V gene TRBV11-2 combines with J gene TRBJ2-7; TRBD1 agrees at 7 bases. Looked up from germline, CDR1 is SGHAT and CDR2 is FQNNGV. The trim removed 0 bases at V and 4 bases at J, leaving 3 bases unmatched. The CDR3 is 14 residues long. The DNA for the CDR3 is TGTGCCAGCAGCTTAGATGGGACAGCGTACGAGCAGTACTTC. Protein: CASSLDGTAYEQYF.

This rearrangement joins TRBV29-1 to TRBJ2-1; no clear D gene. Trimming removed 3 bases from V and 9 bases from J, with 6 bases in between. Per germline, CDR1 SQVTM and CDR2 ANQGSEA. This CDR3 comprises 10 residues. The CDR3 region is CSVESVEQFF. The DNA for the CDR3 is TGCAGCGTTGAGTCAGTTGAGCAGTTCTTC.

J is TRBJ1-2 and V is TRBV7-9, with no clear D. Germline values: CDR1 SEHNR, CDR2 FQNEAQ (reference sequence). The CDR3 is 13 amino acids. V was cut by 4 bases and J by 8 bases, with 14 bases left in between. CDR3 sequence reads: CASSSDTQWGYTF. The CDR3 DNA sequence: TGTGCCAGCAGCTCCGACACCCAGTGGGGCTACACCTTC.

The V and J genes are TRBV6-5 and TRBJ1-1; D is perhaps TRBD1 (5 bases). V lost 8 bases to trimming and J lost 1 base, with 11 bases between them. Germline values: CDR1 MNHEY, CDR2 SVGAGI. The CDR3 is 13 amino acids. CDR3 nucleotide sequence: TGTGCCAGCGGGGCCAGATGGAACACTGAAGCTTTCTTT. Encoded protein: CASGARWNTEAFF.

CDR3 bases: TGTGCCAGTAGTTGGAATCCGGGACAGACCTACGAGCAGTACTTC. Its translation: CASSWNPGQTYEQYF. The chain has TRBV19 and TRBJ2-7; 7 bases match TRBD1. The CDR3 length is 15 residues. V was pared by 5 bases and J by 2 bases, with 9 bases of the junction left unmatched. The V gene's germline CDR1 is LNHDA and CDR2 SQIVND (reference sequence).

This chain links TRBV7-8 with TRBJ2-1, with 10 bases lining up with TRBD1. Germline values: CDR1 SGHVS, CDR2 FQNEAQ. The CDR3 sequence is 19 residues long. Unmatched junction bases numbered 13, after V lost 1 base and J lost 4 bases. CDR3 in DNA: TGTGCCAGCAGCTTAGTTTTTTCCCGGACAGGGGGGGCGTACAATGAGCAGTTCTTC. The encoded protein is CASSLVFSRTGGAYNEQFF.

This clone was seen a single time. The chain couples TRBV20-1 to TRBJ1-5; possible D gene TRBD1, 6 bases. The CDR3 contains 14 residues. V was cut by 3 bases and J by 11 bases, with 20 bases left in between. Per germline, CDR1 DFQATT and CDR2 SNEGSKA (reference sequence). CDR3 nucleotide sequence: TGCAGTGCTAGTGACAGGAGGGAGTTAGGGGCCCAGCATTTT. Translated, it gives CSASDRRELGAQHF.

The chain combines TRBV18 with TRBJ2-3, with D possibly being TRBD2 (6 bases). CDR3 length: 17 amino acids. V was clipped by 2 bases and J by 2 bases, with 17 bases between them. Looked up from germline, CDR1 is KGHSH and CDR2 is LQKENI. CDR3 nucleotides: TGTGCCAGCTCACCAAGGTGGGGTAGCGGATACACAGATACGCAGTATTTT. As protein: CASSPRWGSGYTDTQYF.

The chain carries TRBV19 and TRBJ1-2; 7 bases align to TRBD1. This CDR3 has 14 amino acids. V was clipped by 2 bases and J by 8 bases; unmatched bases: 8. Germline V gene lookup returns CDR1 LNHDA and CDR2 SQIVND (reference sequence). The CDR3 sequence is CASSITRVQGGYTF. CDR3 bases: TGTGCCAGTAGTATAACCCGGGTACAGGGGGGCTACACCTTC.

CDR3 residues: CASSLRGQGAEELFF. CDR3 sequence (DNA): TGTGCCAGCAGCTTACGAGGACAGGGGGCGGAGGAGCTGTTTTTT. V and J are TRBV11-3 and TRBJ2-2; 11 bases fit TRBD1. The length of the CDR3 is 15 residues. Germline V gene lookup returns CDR1 SGHNT and CDR2 YENEEA. The V gene end was trimmed by 2 bases and the J gene end by 10 bases; junction bases not matched to a gene: 6.

J is TRBJ2-7 and V is TRBV19, with D perhaps matching TRBD1 or TRBD2 (5 bases each). This CDR3 comprises 13 residues. V was cut by 6 bases and J by 3 bases, with 12 bases left in between. Per germline, CDR1 LNHDA and CDR2 SQIVND (reference sequence). CDR3 coding DNA: TGTGCCAGTAGACCCGGGACCAACTACGAGCAGTACTTC. Amino acids: CASRPGTNYEQYF.

The chain uses TRBV19 and TRBJ1-1, with 9 positions matching TRBD1. The CDR3 loop spans 16 amino acids. Germline V lookup: CDR1 LNHDA, CDR2 SQIVND (reference sequence). V was pared by 6 bases and J by 6 bases, with 14 bases of the junction left unmatched. The CDR3 reads CASSKGIGTGLPEAFF. The DNA of the CDR3 is TGTGCCAGTAGCAAGGGGATTGGGACAGGGCTCCCTGAAGCTTTCTTT.

This chain connects TRBV25-1 to TRBJ2-1; 9 bases align to TRBD2. Germline V gives CDR1 MGHDK, CDR2 SYGVNS. The CDR3 is 17 residues long. J lost 0 bases, V lost 5 bases, and 8 bases had no gene match. CDR3 sequence reads: CASSTSGRLSSYNEQFF. CDR3 DNA sequence: TGTGCCAGCAGTACCAGCGGGAGGCTGAGCTCCTACAATGAGCAGTTCTTC.

This sequence joins TRBV29-1 and TRBJ1-2; D is unresolved. CDR3 length equals 10 residues. Trimming left V 4 bases short and J 7 bases short, with 7 bases between. CDR1 is SQVTM and CDR2 is ANQGSEA in the germline V gene. The CDR3 protein is CSVGDSGYTF. Here the CDR3 DNA reads TGCAGCGTTGGGGATTCTGGCTACACCTTC.

The chain couples TRBV21-1 to TRBJ1-6; no check of the table's D call, TRBD1, against the DNA was made. TRBV21-1 is a pseudogene. This CDR3 spans 18 amino acids. The CDR3 nucleotides are TGTGCCAGCAGCAAAGAACCGGGACAGGGAGACTATAATTCACCCCTCCACTTT. Its protein is CASSKEPGQGDYNSPLHF.

The chain is built from TRBV11-3 and TRBJ2-1, with TRBD1 matching 10 bases. V lost 5 bases and J lost 3; bases outside the gene matches: 7. The CDR3 runs 16 residues. Germline V CDR1 and CDR2: SGHNT, YENEEA. Here the CDR3 reads CASSPRDRGGYNEQFF. The CDR3 DNA sequence: TGTGCCAGCAGCCCCCGGGACAGGGGCGGCTACAATGAGCAGTTCTTC. The whole variable domain, remainder taken from reference TRBV11-3 and TRBJ2-1, is EAGVVQSPRYKIIEKKQPVAFWCNPISGHNTLYWYLQNLGQGPELLIRYENEEAVDDSQLPKDRFSAERLKGVDSTLKIQPAELGDSAVYLCASSPRDRGGYNEQFFGPGTRLTVL.

V usage is TRBV4-2 and J usage is TRBJ2-1, with TRBD2 matching 8 bases. J gave up 4 bases and V 0 bases, and 8 bases lay outside the gene matches. This CDR3 spans 17 amino acids. CDR1 LGHNA and CDR2 YNFKEQ come from the germline V gene. Here the CDR3 reads CASSQDVGRGVYNEQFF. CDR3 nucleotide sequence: TGTGCCAGCAGCCAAGATGTGGGGCGGGGGGTATACAATGAGCAGTTCTTC.

This clone was counted between two and nine times. This sequence joins TRBV5-1 and TRBJ1-6; no clear D. Germline CDR1 reads SGHRS; CDR2 reads YFSETQ. V shed 4 bases and J shed 5 bases, with 10 bases lying between them. This CDR3 has 14 residues. The chain's CDR3 is CASSPGPDNSPLHF. The CDR3 DNA reads TGCGCCAGCAGCCCCGGGCCGGATAATTCACCCCTCCACTTT.

The chain employs TRBV19 and TRBJ1-4; 7 positions agree with TRBD1. The CDR3 contains 15 residues. The J segment lost 8 bases and the V segment lost 7 bases, leaving 13 bases of the junction unmatched. The germline V gene has CDR1 LNHDA and CDR2 SQIVND (reference sequence). CDR3 coding DNA: TGTGCCAGTACACTTAATTACAGGGGAGGGGAAAAACTGTTTTTT. Protein product: CASTLNYRGGEKLFF. Together with reference TRBV19 and TRBJ1-4, the CDR3 gives the full variable domain: DGGITQSPKYLFRKEGQNVTLSCEQNLNHDAMYWYRQDPGQGLRLIYYSQIVNDFQKGDIAEGYSVSREKKESFPLTVTSAQKNPTAFYLCASTLNYRGGEKLFFGSGTQLSVL.

V gene TRBV27 combines with J gene TRBJ1-4, with D possibly matching TRBD1 (5 bases). CDR3 length: 17 amino acids. Germline V gives CDR1 MNHEY, CDR2 SMNVEV (reference sequence). V lost 4 bases and J 4 bases, leaving 19 bases between the germline ends. The CDR3: CASSSNHPGRVNEKLFF. The CDR3 DNA follows: TGTGCCAGCAGTTCCAACCATCCGGGACGAGTTAATGAAAAACTGTTTTTT.

This clone rates as medium-sized. This chain uses TRBV29-1 with TRBJ1-1; no firm D call. CDR1 is SQVTM and CDR2 is ANQGSEA in the germline V gene. The length of the CDR3 is 14 residues. V lost 6 bases to trimming and J lost 4 bases, with 18 bases between them. The CDR3 protein is CSVEGSARSTEAFF. CDR3 nucleotides: TGCAGCGTCGAGGGCTCGGCTCGTAGCACTGAAGCTTTCTTT.

This clone was recorded a few times. The CDR3 here is CASSSGSGYTF. Here the CDR3 DNA reads TGTGCCAGCAGCTCGGGATCCGGCTACACCTTC. J is TRBJ1-2 and V is TRBV5-4; no clear D gene. Germline V gives CDR1 SGHNT, CDR2 YYREEE (reference sequence). The germline V and J ends were trimmed by 3 bases and 8 bases, with 8 bases remaining between them. This CDR3 has 11 residues.

This clone turned up a few times. The V gene is TRBV5-1, the J gene TRBJ2-7, with a weak D call TRBD2 (5 bases). The CDR3 is made up of 13 amino acids. V was cut by 3 bases and J by 5 bases, with 12 bases left in between. The germline V gene encodes CDR1 SGHRS and CDR2 YFSETQ. The CDR3 DNA reads TGCGCCAGCAGCTCCACTAGGAAGGACGAGCAGTACTTC. This gives the protein CASSSTRKDEQYF. Together with reference TRBV5-1 and TRBJ2-7, the CDR3 gives the full variable domain: KAGVTQTPRYLIKTRGQQVTLSCSPISGHRSVSWYQQTPGQGLQFLFEYFSETQRNKGNFPGRFSGRQFSNSRSEMNVSTLELGDSALYLCASSSTRKDEQYFGPGTRLTVT.

The chain combines TRBV2 with TRBJ1-6; weak D call: TRBD1 (5 bases). V dropped 6 bases and J dropped 7 bases, with 10 bases sitting between them. This CDR3 has 13 residues. In germline, CDR1 is SNHLY, CDR2 FYNNEI. CDR3 DNA: TGTGCCAGCAGGCGGGAGGGGAATTCACCCCTCCACTTT. Translation: CASRREGNSPLHF.

This clone turned up a few times. This chain links TRBV6-5 with TRBJ2-7, with TRBD1 matching over 10 bases. The trim removed 2 bases at V and 2 bases at J, leaving 0 bases unmatched. The CDR3 runs to 14 residues. Looked up from germline, CDR1 is MNHEY and CDR2 is SVGAGI. The CDR3 reads CASSYGTGAYEQYF. In nucleotides, the CDR3 is TGTGCCAGCAGTTACGGGACAGGGGCCTACGAGCAGTACTTC.

This chain links TRBV6-5 with TRBJ1-2, with D tentatively TRBD1 (5 bases). The CDR3 sequence is 14 residues long. V lost 7 bases and J 6 bases, leaving 18 bases between the germline ends. The V gene's germline CDR1 is MNHEY and CDR2 SVGAGI. For the CDR3, the DNA is TGTGCCAGCACCTCTCAGGGTTCGTCGGATGGCTACACCTTC. It yields the protein CASTSQGSSDGYTF.

The V and J genes are TRBV9 and TRBJ1-1, with unresolved D. The CDR3 totals 14 residues. The V and J ends lost 2 bases and 3 bases respectively, with 11 bases between them. CDR1 is SGDLS and CDR2 is YYNGEE in the germline V gene. The CDR3 loop is CASSVRSLDTEAFF. The CDR3 nucleotides are TGTGCCAGCAGCGTCCGGAGCCTGGACACTGAAGCTTTCTTT.